The T cell receptor (beta chain) described here comes from a study of a mutant IDH1 vaccine in newly diagnosed glioma. Study as a whole: Vaccination began 4-6 weeks post radiotherapy alone, or with temozolomide cycles.

The method was immunoSEQ multiplex PCR; TCRdb's version includes in-frame clones alone and lacks a portion of them. The repertoire consists of 55,000 to 65,000 clones, with around 75% occurring once and the leading ten covering less than 6.5%. Germline-derived CDR1 and CDR2 are MNHEY and SVGAGI. This CDR3 has 15 residues. V lost 5 bases to trimming and J lost 9 bases, with 19 bases between them. Points on this clone: Its target is unknown.

The time point was: week 47, end of study. Alongside topical imiquimod, each dose of vaccine comprised 300 ug of mutant IDH1 20-mer peptide. Eight vaccine doses were administered to patients at weeks 1, 3, 5, 7, 11, 15, 19 and 23. Sequenced here: PBMCs, sampled from a glioma patient whose treatment included an IDH1 peptide vaccine. V is TRBV6-5 and J is TRBJ2-2; D is ambiguous. The TCR sequence derives from a man between 50 and 59 years old with glioma. As DNA, the CDR3 is TGTGCCAGCAGTGGTAATCAGGTGTCCTCGAGGGAGCTGTTTTTT. Its translation is CASSGNQVSSRELFF.